Listed below are T cell receptor beta chains from one sample, sequenced in a study of blood T cell repertoires in COVID-19. Using immunoSEQ multiplex PCR, the repertoire was profiled, and TCRdb retains in-frame clones only, with some absent. The repertoire holds some 37,000 clones, with roughly 88% as singletons. What was sequenced was peripheral blood. The receptors shown here come from a man between 65 and 79 years old with acute or convalescent COVID-19. Each CDR3 is given with its conserved first and last residue. Fields, in order: V gene, D gene, clone size, J gene, CDR3 length, CDR3 DNA, CDR3 protein. D genes are given only for firm matches. The listing skips clone size in some rows; elsewhere it reads once, few, many or a size class.

TRBV7-9	TRBD1	NA	TRBJ1-2	14	TGTGCCAGCAGCTTAGACAGGGGGCGCCGGGGCTACACCTTC	CASSLDRGRRGYTF
TRBV3-1/TRBV3-2	TRBD1	once	TRBJ1-1	12	TGTGCGGTAACAGGGGTTTCTTCTGAAGCTTTCTTT	CAVTGVSSEAFF
TRBV28	TRBD1	NA	TRBJ2-3	15	TGTGCCAGCAGTTTAGCGGACAGGGGGCCAGATACGCAGTATTTT	CASSLADRGPDTQYF
TRBV9	TRBD2	NA	TRBJ2-1	15	TGTGCCAGCAGCCCCCGCACTAGCGGGAGTAATGAGCAGTTCTTC	CASSPRTSGSNEQFF
TRBV29-1	TRBD2	NA	TRBJ2-1	14	TGCAGCTCCCCCGGGGGGTCCCCTTACAATGAGCAGTTCTTC	CSSPGGSPYNEQFF
TRBV6-6	TRBD1	NA	TRBJ1-4	16	TGTGCCAGCAGTTACCAGACAGGGTCCGGGGATGAAAAACTGTTTTTT	CASSYQTGSGDEKLFF
TRBV29-1	NA	NA	TRBJ2-5	12	TGCAGCGTCCGGGGGACCGAAGAGACCCAGTACTTC	CSVRGTEETQYF
TRBV28	NA	NA	TRBJ1-1	14	TGTGCCAGCAGAACAGGCGGTTTGAACACTGAAGCTTTCTTT	CASRTGGLNTEAFF
TRBV6-5	NA	once	TRBJ1-5	13	TGTGCCAGCAGGGCCTCTGGCAATCAGCCCCAGCATTTT	CASRASGNQPQHF
TRBV7-8	NA	NA	TRBJ1-1	15	TGTGCCAGCAGCTTAGAGTTCTATTCGAACACTGAAGCTTTCTTT	CASSLEFYSNTEAFF
TRBV27	TRBD2	NA	TRBJ2-2	16	TGTGCCAGCAGCTCCGGGACTAGCGGGAGGGACGGGGAGCTGTTTTTT	CASSSGTSGRDGELFF
TRBV7-3	NA	NA	TRBJ2-5	13	TGTGCCAGCAGCGTAAGACAGCTGGAGACCCAGTACTTC	CASSVRQLETQYF
TRBV9	TRBD2	NA	TRBJ2-1	18	TGTGCCAGCAGCGTAGAAGGACCAGCCGCGGGGGTCGTTAATGAGCAGTTCTTC	CASSVEGPAAGVVNEQFF
TRBV19	NA	NA	TRBJ1-2	14	TGTGCCAGTAGTATCGCAGGGGTGGACTATGGCTACACCTTC	CASSIAGVDYGYTF
TRBV9	TRBD2	once	TRBJ2-5	15	TGTGCCAGCAGCGTCGATAGCGGGAGGGGGGAGACCCAGTACTTC	CASSVDSGRGETQYF
TRBV29-1	TRBD1	once	TRBJ2-7	15	TGCAGCGTTGAAGGTGGACAGGGCGGGTGGGACGAGCAGTACTTC	CSVEGGQGGWDEQYF
TRBV5-6	NA	NA	TRBJ1-2	16	TGTGCCAGCAGCACCAATCGGGACATCATTGGGTATGGCTACACCTTC	CASSTNRDIIGYGYTF
TRBV7-3	TRBD1	NA	TRBJ2-5	15	TGTGCCAGCAGTCCCGGGACAGGGGACGGAGAGACCCAGTACTTC	CASSPGTGDGETQYF
TRBV5-4	NA	NA	TRBJ2-1	16	TGTGCCAGCAGCCTGGGGGGCGGGAGTCGGGGCAATGAGCAGTTCTTC	CASSLGGGSRGNEQFF
TRBV5-1	TRBD1	NA	TRBJ1-4	13	TGCGCCAGCAGCTTGGCAGGGGGTGAAAAACTGTTTTTT	CASSLAGGEKLFF
TRBV29-1	NA	NA	TRBJ2-3	12	TGCAGCGGCCTAAGGGGGACAGATACGCAGTATTTT	CSGLRGTDTQYF
TRBV5-4	NA	once	TRBJ1-2	11	TGTGCCAGCAGCTTGACGGGTGGCTACACCTTC	CASSLTGGYTF
TRBV5-1	TRBD1	NA	TRBJ1-4	15	TGCGCCAGCAGCAGAAGACAGGGGGAATATGAAAAACTGTTTTTT	CASSRRQGEYEKLFF
TRBV18	TRBD1	NA	TRBJ2-3	17	TGTGCCAGCTCACCAAATTCCGGGACAGGGGGCTTAGATACGCAGTATTTT	CASSPNSGTGGLDTQYF
TRBV19	TRBD1	few	TRBJ1-1	17	TGTGCCAGTAGTATAAGAATCGGAGGGGGCCTTTCCACTGAAGCTTTCTTT	CASSIRIGGGLSTEAFF
TRBV14	NA	NA	TRBJ2-2	11	TGTGCCAGCAGCCAACGGGGGGAGCTGTTTTTT	CASSQRGELFF
TRBV3-1/TRBV3-2	NA	NA	TRBJ1-2	15	TGTGCCAGCAGCCAAGGGGCGATCGGGGTTTATGGCTACACCTTC	CASSQGAIGVYGYTF
TRBV9	NA	NA	TRBJ2-1	13	TGTGCCAGCAGCGCAATTGAGGGGGATGAGCAGTTCTTC	CASSAIEGDEQFF
TRBV7-9	TRBD2	NA	TRBJ2-7	15	TGTGCCAGCAGCTTAGCCGGGACTAGCGGCTTTGAGCAGTACTTC	CASSLAGTSGFEQYF
TRBV6-4	TRBD2	once	TRBJ2-1	16	TGTGCCAGCAGTGATATAGGCGGGAGGGGACGGAATGAGCAGTTCTTC	CASSDIGGRGRNEQFF
TRBV7-2	NA	NA	TRBJ1-2	11	TGTGCCAGCAGCTTCGCTGGCGGCTACACCTTC	CASSFAGGYTF
TRBV7-3	TRBD1	few	TRBJ1-1	14	TGTGCCAGCAGCCCGGGACAGATGAACACTGAAGCTTTCTTT	CASSPGQMNTEAFF
TRBV27	TRBD1	NA	TRBJ1-6	17	TGTGCCAGCAGTTTAATCCCCTCCGAGGGGGCGAATTCACCCCTCCACTTT	CASSLIPSEGANSPLHF